This TCR beta chain was sequenced for a study of PD-L1 blockade in urothelial cancer. As for the study in general: Typically, measured as a median, blood samples had over 120,000 T cells.

All patients carried locally advanced or metastatic urothelial carcinoma. Patients each gave 1 to 8 samples, pretreatment and on-treatment. Sequencing used immunoSEQ multiplex PCR; TCRdb keeps in-frame clones, though not all of them. Of tens of thousands of clones in the sample, over 65% were seen once. This CDR3 is built from 11 residues. The ends were cut back, 7 bases at V and 9 bases at J, with 10 bases in the middle. From germline, CDR1 is SNHLY and CDR2 FYNNEI. The chain links TRBV2 to TRBJ2-1; D is ambiguous. The sequences come from PBMCs, collected around atezolizumab (anti-PD-L1) treatment. This TCR was sampled from a man in his sixties with urothelial cancer. CDR3 DNA: TGTGCCAGCAAGGTGGGCGTTGAGCAGTTCTTC. This encodes CASKVGVEQFF.